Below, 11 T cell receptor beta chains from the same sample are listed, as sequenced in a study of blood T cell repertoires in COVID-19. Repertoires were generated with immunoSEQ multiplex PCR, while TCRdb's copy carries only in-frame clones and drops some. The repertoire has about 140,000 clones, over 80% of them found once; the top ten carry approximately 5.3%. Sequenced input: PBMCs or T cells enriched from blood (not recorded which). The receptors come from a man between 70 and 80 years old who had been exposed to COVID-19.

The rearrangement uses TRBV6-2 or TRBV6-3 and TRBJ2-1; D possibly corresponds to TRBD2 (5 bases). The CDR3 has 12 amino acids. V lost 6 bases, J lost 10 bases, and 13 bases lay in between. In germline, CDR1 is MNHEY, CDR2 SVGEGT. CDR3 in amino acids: CASSPLGGEQFF. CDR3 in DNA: TGTGCCAGCAGCCCCCTCGGCGGGGAGCAGTTCTTC.

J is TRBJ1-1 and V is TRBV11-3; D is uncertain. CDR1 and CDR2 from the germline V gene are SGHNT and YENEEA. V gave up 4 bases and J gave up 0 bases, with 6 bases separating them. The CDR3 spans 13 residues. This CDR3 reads CASSSGLNTEAFF. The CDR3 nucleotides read TGTGCCAGCAGCTCCGGTTTGAACACTGAAGCTTTCTTT. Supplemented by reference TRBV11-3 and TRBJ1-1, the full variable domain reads EAGVVQSPRYKIIEKKQPVAFWCNPISGHNTLYWYLQNLGQGPELLIRYENEEAVDDSQLPKDRFSAERLKGVDSTLKIQPAELGDSAVYLCASSSGLNTEAFFGQGTRLTVV.

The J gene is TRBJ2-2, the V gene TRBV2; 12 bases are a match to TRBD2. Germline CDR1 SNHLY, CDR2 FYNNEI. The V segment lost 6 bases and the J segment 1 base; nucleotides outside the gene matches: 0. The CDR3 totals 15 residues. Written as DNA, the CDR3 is TGTGCCAGCAGGGGACTAGCGGGGAACACCGGGGAGCTGTTTTTT. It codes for CASRGLAGNTGELFF.

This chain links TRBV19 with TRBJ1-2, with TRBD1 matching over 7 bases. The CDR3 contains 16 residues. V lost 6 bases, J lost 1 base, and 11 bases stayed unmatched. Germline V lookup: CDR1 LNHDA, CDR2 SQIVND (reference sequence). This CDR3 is CASRSAGGRSNYGYTF. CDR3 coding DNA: TGTGCCAGTAGAAGCGCAGGGGGACGCAGTAACTATGGCTACACCTTC.

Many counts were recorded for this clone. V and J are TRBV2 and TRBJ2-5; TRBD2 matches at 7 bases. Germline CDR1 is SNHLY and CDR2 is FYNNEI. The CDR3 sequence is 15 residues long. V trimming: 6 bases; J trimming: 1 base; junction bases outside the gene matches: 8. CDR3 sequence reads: CASSLGSGAQETQYF. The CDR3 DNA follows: TGTGCCAGCAGCTTAGGAAGCGGGGCCCAAGAGACCCAGTACTTC.

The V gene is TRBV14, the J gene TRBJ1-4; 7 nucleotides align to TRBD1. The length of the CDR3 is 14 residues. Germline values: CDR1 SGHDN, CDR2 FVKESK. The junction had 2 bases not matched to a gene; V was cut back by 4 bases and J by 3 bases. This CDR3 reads CASSRGQPNEKLFF. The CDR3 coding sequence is TGTGCCAGCAGCCGGGGACAGCCTAATGAAAAACTGTTTTTT.

The CDR3 region has the DNA TGTGCCAGCAGCGCCTCTAGCGGGGGTTTCTACGAGCAGTACTTC. As protein: CASSASSGGFYEQYF. The rearrangement joins TRBV9 to TRBJ2-7; TRBD2 matches at 10 bases. From germline, CDR1 is SGDLS and CDR2 YYNGEE. V was pared by 3 bases and J by 3 bases, with 6 bases of the junction left unmatched. The CDR3 extends over 15 amino acids.

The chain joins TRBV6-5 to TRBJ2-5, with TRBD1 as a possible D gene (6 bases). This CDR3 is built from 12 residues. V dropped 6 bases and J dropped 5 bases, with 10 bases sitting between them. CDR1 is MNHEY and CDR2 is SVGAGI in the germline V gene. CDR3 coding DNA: TGTGCCAGCAGCACAGGGTTGGAGACCCAGTACTTC. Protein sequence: CASSTGLETQYF.

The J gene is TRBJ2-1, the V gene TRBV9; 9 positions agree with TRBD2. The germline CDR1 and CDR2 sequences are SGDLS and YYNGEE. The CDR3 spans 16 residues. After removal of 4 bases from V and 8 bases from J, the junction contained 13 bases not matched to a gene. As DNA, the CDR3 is TGTGCCAGCAGCCCTAGGTCTAGCGGGGAGTTCGATGAGCAGTTCTTC. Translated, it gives CASSPRSSGEFDEQFF.

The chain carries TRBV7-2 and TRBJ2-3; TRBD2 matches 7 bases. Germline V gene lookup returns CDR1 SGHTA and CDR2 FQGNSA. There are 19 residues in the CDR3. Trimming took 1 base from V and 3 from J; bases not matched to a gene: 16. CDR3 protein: CASSLVLPSGGELTDTQYF. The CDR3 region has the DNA TGTGCCAGCAGCTTAGTTCTCCCCTCGGGGGGAGAACTAACAGATACGCAGTATTTT.

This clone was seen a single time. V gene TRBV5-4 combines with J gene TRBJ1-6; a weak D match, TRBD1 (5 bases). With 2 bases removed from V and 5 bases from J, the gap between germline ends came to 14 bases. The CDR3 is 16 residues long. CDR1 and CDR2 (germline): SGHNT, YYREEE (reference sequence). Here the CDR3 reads CASSLPQGNHNSPLHF. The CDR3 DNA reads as TGTGCCAGCAGCTTACCGCAGGGTAATCATAATTCACCCCTCCACTTT.